These 13 T cell receptor beta chains originate from one sample sequenced in a study of blood T cell repertoires in COVID-19. Generated by immunoSEQ multiplex PCR, the TCRdb table keeps only in-frame clones and is missing some. The table records 310,000 or so clones, approximately 88% of them present only once. The sequencing input was PBMCs or T cells enriched from blood (not recorded which). Every receptor here comes from a woman in her thirties or forties who had recovered from COVID-19.

A single count supports this clone. CDR3 sequence reads: CASSLGSLNSPLHF. The DNA of the CDR3 is TGTGCCAGCAGTTTGGGCAGCCTTAATTCACCCCTCCACTTT. The chain recombines TRBV27 with TRBJ1-6; D remains ambiguous. V dropped 3 bases and J dropped 6 bases, with 9 bases sitting between them. This CDR3 comprises 14 residues. CDR1 and CDR2 (germline): MNHEY, SMNVEV (reference sequence).

The table lists this clone with a few counts. The chain couples TRBV4-3 to TRBJ2-1; perhaps TRBD2 as D (5 bases). Germline CDR1 LGHNA, CDR2 YSLEER. The CDR3 covers 13 residues. Trimming removed 0 bases from V and 10 bases from J, with 10 bases in between. CDR3 residues: CASSQEGWEEQFF. The CDR3 region has the DNA TGCGCCAGCAGCCAAGAAGGGTGGGAGGAGCAGTTCTTC.

The rearrangement joins TRBV11-3 to TRBJ2-1; D uncertain. This CDR3 has 12 residues. CDR1 is SGHNT, CDR2 YENEEA, per germline. V dropped 0 bases and J dropped 9 bases, with 6 bases sitting between them. The CDR3 region has the DNA TGTGCCAGCAGCTTAGATCGGGTTGAGCAGTTCTTC. Its translation is CASSLDRVEQFF.

Only one count was recorded for this clone. The chain couples TRBV9 to TRBJ2-1, with TRBD2 matching 12 bases. Looked up from germline, CDR1 is SGDLS and CDR2 is YYNGEE. The CDR3 extends over 15 amino acids. V gave up 3 bases and J gave up 7 bases; unmatched junction bases: 5. CDR3: CASSEGLAGKNEQFF. CDR3 DNA: TGTGCCAGCAGCGAGGGACTAGCGGGCAAGAATGAGCAGTTCTTC.

The chain recombines TRBV7-2 with TRBJ1-2; D not certain. This CDR3 has 15 residues. Deletions cut 5 bases from V and 7 bases from J, with 20 bases between. Germline V gene sequence: CDR1 SGHTA, CDR2 FQGNSA. For the CDR3, the DNA is TGTGCCAGCAGCCCCACCTGGTTGGAGTCTGGTGGCTACACCTTC. Its translation: CASSPTWLESGGYTF.

The chain recombines TRBV10-1 with TRBJ2-2, with TRBD1 matching 8 bases. The V and J ends lost 6 bases and 7 bases, in that order; junction bases with no gene match: 4. The CDR3 totals 13 residues. From germline, CDR1 is WNHNN and CDR2 SYGVQD (reference sequence). DNA of the CDR3: TGCGCCAGCAGACAGGGGGGTAGCGGGGAGCTGTTTTTT. Its protein is CASRQGGSGELFF.

The gene calls are TRBV20-1 and TRBJ1-1; weak D call: TRBD1 (5 bases). CDR3 length: 11 residues. V was clipped by 3 bases and J by 11 bases, with 13 bases between them. Germline CDR1 is DFQATT and CDR2 is SNEGSKA (reference sequence). The DNA of the CDR3 is TGCAGTGCTAGTTACAGGCAGGATGCTTTCTTT. Protein product: CSASYRQDAFF.

The chain links TRBV7-2 to TRBJ2-1, with D perhaps matching TRBD2 (7 bases). Trimming shortened V by 5 bases and J by 12 bases, and 20 bases separated the two germline ends. The germline V gene has CDR1 SGHTA and CDR2 FQGNSA. CDR3 length equals 14 residues. The CDR3 region has the DNA TGTGCCAGCAGCCCCAGGAGGGGGGGCTCTTGGCAGTTCTTC. Protein: CASSPRRGGSWQFF.

The rearrangement uses TRBV9 and TRBJ2-3, with D maybe TRBD2 (6 bases). This CDR3 has 14 amino acids. CDR1 and CDR2 (germline): SGDLS, YYNGEE. Trimming took 2 bases from V and 8 from J, leaving 15 bases between them. In nucleotides, the CDR3 is TGTGCCAGCAGCGTCGTCGGGAGTGCCGGTACGCAGTATTTT. As protein: CASSVVGSAGTQYF.

This clone was seen a handful of times. J is TRBJ1-2 and V is TRBV30, with D possibly being TRBD1 (6 bases). V was trimmed by 1 base and J by 5 bases, leaving 11 bases between them. The CDR3 spans 13 residues. The germline V gene has CDR1 GTSNPN and CDR2 SVGIG (reference sequence). The CDR3 nucleotides are TGTGCCTGGAGTGAAGGGGGGGCATATGGCTACACCTTC. Its translation is CAWSEGGAYGYTF.

The rearrangement joins TRBV29-1 to TRBJ2-5; tentative D call: TRBD2 (5 bases). The length of the CDR3 is 12 residues. Germline V gene sequence: CDR1 SQVTM, CDR2 ANQGSEA. Trimming took 5 bases from V and 2 from J, leaving 9 bases between them. The CDR3, as DNA: TGCAGCGTTTTGGACTGGCAAGAGACCCAGTACTTC. Amino acid sequence: CSVLDWQETQYF.

V is TRBV5-5 and J is TRBJ2-1; 9 bases match TRBD1. The CDR3 contains 17 residues. CDR1 is SGHKS and CDR2 is YYEKEE in the germline V gene (reference sequence). With V trimmed by 0 bases and J by 7 bases, 11 bases remained unmatched. The CDR3 sequence is CASSLVSSTGGRNEQFF. CDR3 nucleotides: TGTGCCAGCAGCTTGGTAAGCTCGACAGGGGGACGGAATGAGCAGTTCTTC.

The rearrangement links TRBV10-2 to TRBJ2-7; 7 bases map to TRBD1. The CDR3 covers 15 residues. CDR1 and CDR2 from the germline V gene are WSHSY and SAAADI. The V gene end was trimmed by 0 bases and the J gene end by 2 bases; junction bases not matched to a gene: 4. CDR3: CASSESGQPPYEQYF. The CDR3 DNA reads as TGCGCCAGCAGTGAGTCGGGACAGCCACCCTACGAGCAGTACTTC.